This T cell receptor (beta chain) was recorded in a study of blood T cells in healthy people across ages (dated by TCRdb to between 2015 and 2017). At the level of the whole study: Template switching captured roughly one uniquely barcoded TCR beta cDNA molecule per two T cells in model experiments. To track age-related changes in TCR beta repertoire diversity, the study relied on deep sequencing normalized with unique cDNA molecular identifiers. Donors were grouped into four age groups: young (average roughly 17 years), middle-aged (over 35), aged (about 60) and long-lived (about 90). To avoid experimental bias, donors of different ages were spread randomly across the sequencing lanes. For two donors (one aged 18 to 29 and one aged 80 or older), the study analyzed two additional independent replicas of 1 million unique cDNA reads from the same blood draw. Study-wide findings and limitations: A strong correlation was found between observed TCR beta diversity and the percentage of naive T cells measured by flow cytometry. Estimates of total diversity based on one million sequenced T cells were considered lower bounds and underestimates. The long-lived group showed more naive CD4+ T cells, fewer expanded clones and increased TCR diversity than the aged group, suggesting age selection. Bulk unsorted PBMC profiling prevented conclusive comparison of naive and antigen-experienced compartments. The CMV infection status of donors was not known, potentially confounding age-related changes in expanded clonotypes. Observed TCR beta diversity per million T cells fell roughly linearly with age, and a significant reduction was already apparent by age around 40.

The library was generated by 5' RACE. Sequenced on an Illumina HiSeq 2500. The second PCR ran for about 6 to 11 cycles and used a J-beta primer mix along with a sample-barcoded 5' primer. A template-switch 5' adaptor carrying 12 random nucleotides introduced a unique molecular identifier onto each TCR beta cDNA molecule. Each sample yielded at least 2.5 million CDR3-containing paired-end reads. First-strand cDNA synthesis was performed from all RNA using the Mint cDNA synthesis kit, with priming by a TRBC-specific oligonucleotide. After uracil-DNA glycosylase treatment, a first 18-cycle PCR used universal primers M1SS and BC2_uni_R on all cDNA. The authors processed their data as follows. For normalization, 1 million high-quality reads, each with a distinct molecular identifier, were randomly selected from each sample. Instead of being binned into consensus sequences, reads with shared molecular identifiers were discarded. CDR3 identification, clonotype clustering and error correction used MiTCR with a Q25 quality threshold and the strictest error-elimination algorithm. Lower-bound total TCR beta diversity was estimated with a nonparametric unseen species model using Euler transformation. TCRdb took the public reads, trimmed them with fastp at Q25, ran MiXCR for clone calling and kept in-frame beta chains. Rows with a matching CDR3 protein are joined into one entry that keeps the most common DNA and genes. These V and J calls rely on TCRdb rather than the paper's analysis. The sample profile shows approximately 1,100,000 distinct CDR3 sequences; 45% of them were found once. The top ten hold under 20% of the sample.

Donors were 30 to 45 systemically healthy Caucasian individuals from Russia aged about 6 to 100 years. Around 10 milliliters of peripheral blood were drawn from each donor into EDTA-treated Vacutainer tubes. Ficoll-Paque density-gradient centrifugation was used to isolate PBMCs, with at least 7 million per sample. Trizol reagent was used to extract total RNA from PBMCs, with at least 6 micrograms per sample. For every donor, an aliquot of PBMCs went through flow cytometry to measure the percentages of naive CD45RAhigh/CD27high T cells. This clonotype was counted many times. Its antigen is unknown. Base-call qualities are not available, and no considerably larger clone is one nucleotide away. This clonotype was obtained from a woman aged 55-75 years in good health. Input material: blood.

The DNA sequence follows: TGTGCCTCCAAGGGCCCGCAGGCCCCCTACAATGAGCAGTTCTTC. This translates into CASKGPQAPYNEQFF. This sequence uses TRBV27 and TRBJ2-1, with the D gene not confidently named. V is clipped by 11 bases and J by 2 bases, and the sequence between their germline boundaries is 19 bases long. CDR1 MNHEY and CDR2 SMNVEV are derived from the germline V gene (reference sequence). From the cysteine through the phenylalanine, the CDR3 covers 15 amino acids. Kept here is only the CDR3 DNA, which spans 45 bases and is read in frame from base 1.